This T cell receptor beta chain is drawn from a study of cytomegalovirus exposure and HLA in healthy donors. The PCR made use of 60 Vbeta and 13 Jbeta primers. Method: immunoSEQ multiplex PCR; TCRdb's copy keeps in-frame clones and lacks some. The sample records 120,000 or so clones, 65% to 80% being singletons. Germline V lookup: CDR1 SGHVS, CDR2 FNYEAQ. This CDR3 region has 16 residues. V was pared by 4 bases and J by 4 bases, with 12 bases of the junction left unmatched. The specimen was PBMCs. The chain carries TRBV7-6 and TRBJ2-7, with 8 bases matching TRBD1. This clonotype was obtained from a man aged 25 to 40 in good health and CMV-seronegative. The CDR3 is CASSSPSGTGMYEQYF. In DNA form, the CDR3 reads TGTGCCAGCAGCTCGCCTTCCGGGACAGGAATGTACGAGCAGTACTTC.